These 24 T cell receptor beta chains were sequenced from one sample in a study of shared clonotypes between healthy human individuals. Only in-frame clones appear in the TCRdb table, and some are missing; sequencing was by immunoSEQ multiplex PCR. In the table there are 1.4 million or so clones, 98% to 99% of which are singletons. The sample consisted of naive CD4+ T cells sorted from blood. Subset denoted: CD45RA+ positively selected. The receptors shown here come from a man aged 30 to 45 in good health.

The CDR3 loop is CASSFLGTGGRETQYF. DNA for the CDR3: TGTGCCAGCAGCTTTTTAGGGACAGGGGGCCGAGAGACCCAGTACTTC. The chain joins TRBV7-9 to TRBJ2-5; TRBD1 agrees at 12 bases. The trim removed 3 bases at V and 4 bases at J, leaving 6 bases unmatched. CDR3 length: 16 residues. CDR1 is SEHNR, CDR2 FQNEAQ, per germline (reference sequence). Filled out from reference TRBV7-9 and TRBJ2-5, the complete variable domain reads DTGVSQNPRHKITKRGQNVTFRCDPISEHNRLYWYRQTLGQGPEFLTYFQNEAQLEKSRLLSDRFSAERPKGSFSTLEIQRTEQGDSAMYLCASSFLGTGGRETQYFGPGTRLLVL.

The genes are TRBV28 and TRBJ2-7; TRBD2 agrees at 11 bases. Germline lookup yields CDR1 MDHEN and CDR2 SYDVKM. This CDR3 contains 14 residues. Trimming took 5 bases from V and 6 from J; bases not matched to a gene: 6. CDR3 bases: TGTGCCAGCAGTCGACTAGCGGGATGGGGCGAGCAGTACTTC. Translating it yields CASSRLAGWGEQYF. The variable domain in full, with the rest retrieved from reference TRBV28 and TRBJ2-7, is DVKVTQSSRYLVKRTGEKVFLECVQDMDHENMFWYRQDPGLGLRLIYFSYDVKMKEKGDIPEGYSVSREKKERFSLILESASTNQTSMYLCASSRLAGWGEQYFGPGTRLTVT.

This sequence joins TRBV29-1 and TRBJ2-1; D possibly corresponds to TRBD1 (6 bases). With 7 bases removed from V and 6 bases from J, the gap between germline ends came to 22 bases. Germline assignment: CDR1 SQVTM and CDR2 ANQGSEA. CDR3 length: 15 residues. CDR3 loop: CSGDRDTSDSNEQFF. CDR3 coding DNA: TGCAGCGGGGACCGGGACACCTCTGATAGCAATGAGCAGTTCTTC.

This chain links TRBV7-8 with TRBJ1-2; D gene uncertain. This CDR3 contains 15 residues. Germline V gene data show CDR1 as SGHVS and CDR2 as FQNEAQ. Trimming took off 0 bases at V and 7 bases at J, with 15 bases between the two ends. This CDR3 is CASSLAVGYMVGYTF. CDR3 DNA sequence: TGTGCCAGCAGCTTAGCTGTGGGATACATGGTTGGCTACACCTTC.

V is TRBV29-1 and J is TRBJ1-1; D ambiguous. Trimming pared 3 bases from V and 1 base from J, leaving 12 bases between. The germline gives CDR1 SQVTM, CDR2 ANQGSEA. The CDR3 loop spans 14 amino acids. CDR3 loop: CSVEVGRENTEAFF. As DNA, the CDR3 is TGCAGCGTTGAGGTCGGGAGGGAGAACACTGAAGCTTTCTTT.

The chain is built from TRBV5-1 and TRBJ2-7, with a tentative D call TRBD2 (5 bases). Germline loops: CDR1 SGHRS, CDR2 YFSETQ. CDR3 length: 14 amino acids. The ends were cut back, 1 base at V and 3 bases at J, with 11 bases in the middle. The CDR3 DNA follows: TGCGCCAGCAGCTTGAACGGGAACGGCTACGAGCAGTACTTC. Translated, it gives CASSLNGNGYEQYF.

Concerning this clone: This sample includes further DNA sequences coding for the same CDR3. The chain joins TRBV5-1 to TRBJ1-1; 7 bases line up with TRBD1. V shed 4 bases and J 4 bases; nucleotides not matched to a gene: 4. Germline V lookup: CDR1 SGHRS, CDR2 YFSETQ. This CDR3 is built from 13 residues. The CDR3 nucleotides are TGCGCCAGCAGCCTACAGGGGAGCACTGAAGCTTTCTTT. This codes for CASSLQGSTEAFF.

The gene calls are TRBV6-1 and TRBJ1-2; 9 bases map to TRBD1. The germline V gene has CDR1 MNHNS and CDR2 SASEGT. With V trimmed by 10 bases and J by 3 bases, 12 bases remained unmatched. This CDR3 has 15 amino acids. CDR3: CATSRDRATYYGYTF. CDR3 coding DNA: TGTGCCACCAGCCGGGACAGGGCAACCTACTATGGCTACACCTTC.

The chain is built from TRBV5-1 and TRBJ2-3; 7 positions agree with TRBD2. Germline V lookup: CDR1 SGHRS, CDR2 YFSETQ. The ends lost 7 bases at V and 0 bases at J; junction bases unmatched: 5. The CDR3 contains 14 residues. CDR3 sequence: CASCLADSTDTQYF. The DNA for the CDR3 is TGCGCCAGCTGTCTAGCGGATAGCACAGATACGCAGTATTTT.

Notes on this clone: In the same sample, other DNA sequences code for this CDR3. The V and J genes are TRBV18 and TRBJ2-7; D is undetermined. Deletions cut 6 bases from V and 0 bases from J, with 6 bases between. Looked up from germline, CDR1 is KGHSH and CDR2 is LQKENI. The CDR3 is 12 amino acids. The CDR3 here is CASSSSSYEQYF. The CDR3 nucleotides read TGTGCCAGCTCGTCCAGCTCCTACGAGCAGTACTTC.

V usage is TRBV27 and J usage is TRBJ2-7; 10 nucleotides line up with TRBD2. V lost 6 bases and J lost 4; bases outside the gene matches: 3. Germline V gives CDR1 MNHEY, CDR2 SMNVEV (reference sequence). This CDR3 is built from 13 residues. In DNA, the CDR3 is TGTGCCAGCAGGGCTAGCGGGAGTTACGAGCAGTACTTC. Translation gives CASRASGSYEQYF.

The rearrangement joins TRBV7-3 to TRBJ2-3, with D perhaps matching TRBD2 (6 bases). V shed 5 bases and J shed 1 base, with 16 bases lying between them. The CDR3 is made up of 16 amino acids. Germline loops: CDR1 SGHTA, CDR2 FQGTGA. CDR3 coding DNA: TGTGCCAGCAGCCATCTAGCGACAATGGGCACAGATACGCAGTATTTT. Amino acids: CASSHLATMGTDTQYF.

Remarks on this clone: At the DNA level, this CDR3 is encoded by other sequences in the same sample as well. The CDR3 DNA is TGTGCCAGCAGCTTAGCTCTAGCGGGAGGCACAGATACGCAGTATTTT. This sequence encodes CASSLALAGGTDTQYF. V gene TRBV7-2 combines with J gene TRBJ2-3, with 10 bases identical to TRBD2. The CDR3 consists of 16 residues. The germline CDR1 and CDR2 sequences are SGHTA and FQGNSA. V lost 0 bases to trimming and J lost 1 base; unmatched junction nucleotides: 1.

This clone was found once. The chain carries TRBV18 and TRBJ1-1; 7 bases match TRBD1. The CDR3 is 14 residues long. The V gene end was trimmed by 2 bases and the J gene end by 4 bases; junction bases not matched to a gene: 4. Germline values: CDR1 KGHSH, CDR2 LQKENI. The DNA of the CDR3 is TGTGCCAGCTCACCATTAGACAGGGCCACTGAAGCTTTCTTT. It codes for CASSPLDRATEAFF.

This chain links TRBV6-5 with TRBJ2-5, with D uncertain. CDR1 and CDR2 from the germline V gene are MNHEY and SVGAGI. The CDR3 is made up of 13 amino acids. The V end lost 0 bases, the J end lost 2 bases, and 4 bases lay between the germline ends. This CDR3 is CASSYSEQETQYF. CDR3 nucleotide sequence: TGTGCCAGCAGTTACTCGGAGCAAGAGACCCAGTACTTC.

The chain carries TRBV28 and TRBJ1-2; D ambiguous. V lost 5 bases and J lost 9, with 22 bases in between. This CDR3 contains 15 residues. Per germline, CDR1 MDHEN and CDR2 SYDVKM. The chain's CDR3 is CASSPPTPLGLRYTF. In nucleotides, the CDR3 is TGTGCCAGCAGTCCACCGACTCCCCTCGGTTTGCGCTACACCTTC.

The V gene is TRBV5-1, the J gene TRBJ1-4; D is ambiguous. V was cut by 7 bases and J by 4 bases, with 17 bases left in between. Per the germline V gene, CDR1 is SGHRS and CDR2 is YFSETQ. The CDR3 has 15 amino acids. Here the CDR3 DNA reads TGCGCCAGCTGCCCTTTATCCGGCGGTAATGAAAAACTGTTTTTT. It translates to CASCPLSGGNEKLFF.

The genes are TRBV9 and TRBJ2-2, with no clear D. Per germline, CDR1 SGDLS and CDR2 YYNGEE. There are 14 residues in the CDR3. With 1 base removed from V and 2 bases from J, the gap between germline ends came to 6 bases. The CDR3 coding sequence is TGTGCCAGCAGCGTAAGTGAAAACACCGGGGAGCTGTTTTTT. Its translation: CASSVSENTGELFF.

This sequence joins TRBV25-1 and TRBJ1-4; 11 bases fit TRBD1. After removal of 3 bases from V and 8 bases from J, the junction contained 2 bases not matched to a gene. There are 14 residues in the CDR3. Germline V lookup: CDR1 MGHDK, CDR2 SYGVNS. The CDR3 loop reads CASSDRTGGEKLFF. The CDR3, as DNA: TGTGCCAGCAGTGATAGGACAGGGGGCGAAAAACTGTTTTTT.

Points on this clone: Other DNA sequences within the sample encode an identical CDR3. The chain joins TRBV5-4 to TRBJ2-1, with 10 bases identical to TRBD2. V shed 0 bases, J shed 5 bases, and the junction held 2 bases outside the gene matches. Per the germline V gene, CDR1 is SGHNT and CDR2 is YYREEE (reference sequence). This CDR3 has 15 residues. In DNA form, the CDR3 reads TGTGCCAGCAGCTTGGAACTAGCGGGAAACAATGAGCAGTTCTTC. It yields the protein CASSLELAGNNEQFF.

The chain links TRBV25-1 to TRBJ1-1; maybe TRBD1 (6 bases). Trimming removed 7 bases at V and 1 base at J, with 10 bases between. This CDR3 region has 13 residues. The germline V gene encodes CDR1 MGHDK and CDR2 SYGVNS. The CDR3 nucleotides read TGTGCCAGCACAAGACAGGCGAACACTGAAGCTTTCTTT. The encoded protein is CASTRQANTEAFF.

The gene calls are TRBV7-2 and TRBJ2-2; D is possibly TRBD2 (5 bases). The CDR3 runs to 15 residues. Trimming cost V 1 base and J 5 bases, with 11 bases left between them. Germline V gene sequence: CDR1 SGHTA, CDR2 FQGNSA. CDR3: CASSLVRGGTGELFF. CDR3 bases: TGTGCCAGCAGCTTAGTGAGAGGAGGAACCGGGGAGCTGTTTTTT.

CDR3 residues: CASSPRLAGAYNEQFF. As DNA, the CDR3 is TGTGCCAGCTCACCTCGGCTAGCGGGAGCCTACAATGAGCAGTTCTTC. The rearrangement links TRBV18 to TRBJ2-1, with TRBD2 matching over 10 bases. The CDR3 is 16 amino acids. The germline V gene has CDR1 KGHSH and CDR2 LQKENI. V lost 3 bases and J lost 2; bases outside the gene matches: 4.

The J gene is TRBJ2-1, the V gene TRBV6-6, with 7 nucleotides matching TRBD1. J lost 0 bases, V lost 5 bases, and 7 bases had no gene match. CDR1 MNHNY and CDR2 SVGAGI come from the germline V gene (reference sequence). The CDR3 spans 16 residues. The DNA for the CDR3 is TGTGCCAGCAGTCGACAGGGCCGAACCTCCTACAATGAGCAGTTCTTC. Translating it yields CASSRQGRTSYNEQFF.